The T cell receptor beta chain described here comes from a study of blood T cell repertoires in COVID-19. The overall study: COVID-19 samples collected from the United States, Italy and Spain covered acute and convalescent phases. T cells, B-cell-depleted T cells, or PBMCs provided the cDNA or gDNA that served as material.

The CDR3 runs 12 residues. The germline V and J ends were trimmed by 5 bases and 4 bases, with 5 bases remaining between them. In the authors' methods: Amplification of reference gene primers was used by the study to estimate nucleated cell counts. Sequencing used immunoSEQ multiplex PCR; TCRdb keeps in-frame clones, though not all of them. V, J and clone size were drawn from that table, and D and trimming were deduced from the DNA. The sample includes 95,000 to 100,000 clones, approximately 86% of them seen just once. V and J are TRBV12-3 or TRBV12-4 and TRBJ1-4; D unresolved. This receptor was obtained from a man of 80 years or more with acute or convalescent COVID-19. The specimen was peripheral blood. The CDR3 is CASSPHNEKLFF. The CDR3 bases are TGTGCCAGCAGTCCACATAATGAAAAACTGTTTTTT.